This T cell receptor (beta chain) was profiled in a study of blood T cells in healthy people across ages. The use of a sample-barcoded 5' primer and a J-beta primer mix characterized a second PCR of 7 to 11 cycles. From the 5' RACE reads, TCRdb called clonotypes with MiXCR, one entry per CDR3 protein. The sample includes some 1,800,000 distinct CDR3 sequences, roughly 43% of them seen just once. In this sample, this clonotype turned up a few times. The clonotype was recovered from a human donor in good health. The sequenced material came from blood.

CDR3 loop: CATTGRRNSPLHF. CDR3 in DNA: TGTGCCACTACGGGACGGAGAAATTCACCCCTCCACTTT. The chain couples TRBV28 to TRBJ1-6; possibly TRBD1 for D (5 bases). V gave up 10 bases and J gave up 7 bases, with 14 bases separating them. The CDR3 runs 13 residues. Germline loops: CDR1 MDHEN, CDR2 SYDVKM.